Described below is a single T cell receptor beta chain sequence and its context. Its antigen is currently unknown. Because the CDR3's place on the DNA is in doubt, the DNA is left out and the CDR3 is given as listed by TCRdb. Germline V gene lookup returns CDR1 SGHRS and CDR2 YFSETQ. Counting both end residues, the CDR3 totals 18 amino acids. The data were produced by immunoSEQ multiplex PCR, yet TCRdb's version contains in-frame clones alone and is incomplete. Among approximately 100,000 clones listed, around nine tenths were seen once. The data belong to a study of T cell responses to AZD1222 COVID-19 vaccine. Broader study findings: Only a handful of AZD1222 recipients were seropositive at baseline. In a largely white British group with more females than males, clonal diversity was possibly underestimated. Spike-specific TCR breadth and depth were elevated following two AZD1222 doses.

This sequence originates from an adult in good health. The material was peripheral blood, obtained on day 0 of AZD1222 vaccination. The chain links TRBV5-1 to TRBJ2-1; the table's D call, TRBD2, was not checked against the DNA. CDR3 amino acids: CASSLAKRSVSEWNEQFF.